One sample yielded the 15 T cell receptor beta chains listed below, sequenced in a study of post-analysis software for immune sequencing data. Broader study findings: The study found TRBV5-6, TRBV5-1 and TRBV20-1 among a few TRBV segments more frequent in patients than controls.

Their target antigens are unknown. TCR beta cDNA libraries had unique molecular identifiers. TCRdb analysed the PCR reads with MiXCR anew, one entry per CDR3 protein. The profile covers around 710,000 distinct CDR3 sequences, with around 42% appearing a single time and roughly 5.2% taken by the ten largest. Sequencing was done on a sample of blood. The source of these receptors is a girl aged 5-17 years with multiple sclerosis.

The chain uses TRBV3-1 and TRBJ2-7; 9 bases align to TRBD1. The CDR3 has 17 amino acids. The V gene's germline CDR1 is LGHDT and CDR2 YNNKEL (reference sequence). Germline trimming cut 1 base from V and 0 bases from J; bases unmatched to any gene: 7. The CDR3 sequence: CASSQGLPGQGSYEQYF. The CDR3 region has the DNA TGTGCCAGCAGCCAAGGTCTTCCGGGACAGGGCTCCTACGAGCAGTACTTC.

This rearrangement joins TRBV20-1 to TRBJ2-7; TRBD1 aligns across 7 bases. The CDR3 has 14 residues. Per the germline V gene, CDR1 is DFQATT and CDR2 is SNEGSKA (reference sequence). V lost 0 bases, J lost 5 bases, and 7 bases stayed unmatched. The CDR3 nucleotides read TGCAGTGCTAGAGACAGAATACAGGGGAACGAGCAGTACTTC. This gives the protein CSARDRIQGNEQYF.

This clonotype turned up a few times. V is TRBV4-3 and J is TRBJ2-7; 10 bases fit TRBD1. The CDR3 length is 15 residues. V was pared by 3 bases and J by 4 bases, with 6 bases of the junction left unmatched. The germline CDR1 and CDR2 sequences are LGHNA and YSLEER. In DNA form, the CDR3 reads TGCGCCAGCAGCCAGGGACAGGGGATAGGGTACGAGCAGTACTTC. It is translated as CASSQGQGIGYEQYF.

This clonotype was seen a few times. One junction end does not reproduce the germline sequence, and a read error may be involved. The V gene is TRBV5-1, the J gene TRBJ2-3, with TRBD2 identical over 10 bases. The germline V gene encodes CDR1 SGHRS and CDR2 YFSETQ. CDR3 size: 15 residues. The DNA of the CDR3 is TGTGCCAGCAGTCTAGCGGGAGCTCCCACAGATACGCAGTATTTT. This sequence encodes CASSLAGAPTDTQYF.

The rearrangement joins TRBV20-1 to TRBJ2-4, with D perhaps TRBD1 or TRBD2 (5 bases each). The CDR3 is made up of 11 amino acids. The V gene lost 7 bases and the J gene lost 13 bases, with 17 bases spanning the gap. Per the germline V gene, CDR1 is DFQATT and CDR2 is SNEGSKA (reference sequence). CDR3 DNA sequence: TGCAGTGTAGCAACCAACTGGGGGCAGTACTTC. Residues: CSVATNWGQYF.

The genes are TRBV9 and TRBJ2-5; maybe TRBD1 (6 bases). This CDR3 comprises 13 residues. Germline V CDR1 and CDR2: SGDLS, YYNGEE. V lost 3 bases and J 4 bases, leaving 10 bases between the germline ends. DNA for the CDR3: TGTGCCAGCAGCGGGAGCAGGGGAGAGACCCAGTACTTC. Protein: CASSGSRGETQYF.

This chain connects TRBV28 to TRBJ1-5; D might be TRBD1 (5 bases). Germline-derived CDR1 and CDR2 are MDHEN and SYDVKM. This CDR3 is built from 14 residues. V was cut by 5 bases and J by 0 bases, with 8 bases left in between. CDR3 DNA: TGTGCCAGCAGTGGGGGTCGTAGCAATCAGCCCCAGCATTTT. It yields the protein CASSGGRSNQPQHF. Variable domain in full (rest from reference TRBV28 and TRBJ1-5): DVKVTQSSRYLVKRTGEKVFLECVQDMDHENMFWYRQDPGLGLRLIYFSYDVKMKEKGDIPEGYSVSREKKERFSLILESASTNQTSMYLCASSGGRSNQPQHFGDGTRLSIL.

This sequence joins TRBV29-1 and TRBJ2-3, with 7 bases matching TRBD1. The ends lost 4 bases at V and 5 bases at J; junction bases unmatched: 3. CDR1 is SQVTM and CDR2 is ANQGSEA in the germline V gene. This CDR3 is 12 amino acids long. In DNA, the CDR3 is TGCAGCGTTGGACAGGGCCAAGATACGCAGTATTTT. Its protein product is CSVGQGQDTQYF.

This clonotype showed up just a few times. The rearrangement joins TRBV7-2 to TRBJ2-7; 10 bases fit TRBD2. This CDR3 has 17 residues. CDR1 is SGHTA and CDR2 is FQGNSA in the germline V gene. J lost 3 bases, V lost 0 bases, and 8 bases had no gene match. In DNA, the CDR3 is TGTGCCAGCAGCTTAGCGGCGGCTAGCGGGAGTGTCTACGAGCAGTACTTC. Translated: CASSLAAASGSVYEQYF.

This sequence joins TRBV6-1 and TRBJ1-2; D perhaps matches TRBD1 (6 bases). CDR3 size: 15 residues. V was pared by 7 bases and J by 5 bases, with 20 bases between. CDR1 MNHNS and CDR2 SASEGT come from the germline V gene. This chain's CDR3 is CASIEIGGRGYGYTF. For the CDR3, the DNA is TGTGCCAGCATCGAGATAGGGGGGCGCGGTTATGGCTACACCTTC.

This clonotype was observed a few times. CDR3 in amino acids: CATSSGSGSYNEQFF. The CDR3 DNA reads as TGTGCCACCAGCAGCGGGAGCGGGTCCTACAATGAGCAGTTCTTC. The V gene is TRBV15, the J gene TRBJ2-1, with D tentatively TRBD2 (6 bases). Germline V CDR1 and CDR2: LNHNV, YYDKDF (reference sequence). This CDR3 comprises 15 residues. Trimming removed 3 bases at V and 1 base at J, with 10 bases between.

The CDR3 is CAIRRTSGHNEQFF. DNA of the CDR3: TGTGCCATCAGGCGGACTAGCGGACACAATGAGCAGTTCTTC. The chain is built from TRBV10-3 and TRBJ2-1; 10 positions match TRBD2. With V trimmed by 6 bases and J by 5 bases, 4 bases remained unmatched. Germline V gene data show CDR1 as ENHRY and CDR2 as SYGVKD. The CDR3 is made up of 14 amino acids.

The chain is built from TRBV6-6 and TRBJ1-6; TRBD1 matches 7 bases. This CDR3 comprises 17 residues. Per germline, CDR1 MNHNY and CDR2 SVGAGI (reference sequence). V lost 2 bases and J lost 7; bases outside the gene matches: 11. The CDR3 region is CASSYIRGTPRNSPLHF. The CDR3 region has the DNA TGTGCCAGCAGTTACATCAGGGGGACGCCGAGGAATTCACCCCTCCACTTT.

This chain joins TRBV3-1 and TRBJ2-4; 8 positions match TRBD1. The better agreement between TRBJ2-7 and the DNA end casts doubt on the J call. The CDR3 is made up of 16 amino acids. The V gene's germline CDR1 is LGHDT and CDR2 YNNKEL (reference sequence). CDR3 nucleotides: TGTGCCAGCAGCCAAGCGGGGACAGGAGACAACTACGAGCAGTACTTC. Translating it yields CASSQAGTGDNYEQYF.

This clonotype has just a few counts. The junction shows a germline mismatch at one end, possibly a read error. This chain connects TRBV4-2 to TRBJ2-7; maybe TRBD2 (5 bases). The germline V gene has CDR1 LGHNA and CDR2 YNFKEQ. This CDR3 region has 15 residues. CDR3 protein: CASSQGEGLAYEQYF. The CDR3 DNA reads TGTGCCAGTAGCCAAGGAGAAGGACTTGCCTACGAGCAGTACTTC.